The 17 T cell receptor beta chains in this list originate from one sample, sequenced in a study of beta chain features in type 1 diabetes (dated by TCRdb to about 2018). The method was the immunoSEQ multiplex PCR assay. The entire amount of isolated RNA was reverse transcribed using the High Capacity cDNA Reverse Transcription Kit, so the sequenced TCRB transcripts were expressed ones. Drawn from immuneACCESS, this table holds only the in-frame rearrangements with V and J called that TCRdb kept. Clones are partly lost; checked studies trace under half to an unresolved V gene and leave the rest unexplained. This sample is represented by about 250,000 clones; 14% of them were singletons. Approximately 0.024% of the sample belongs to the ten largest clones. Sequencing used naive CD4+ T cells from blood. The cell subset or site label, as the study defines it: true naive CD4+ T cells. These receptors came from a woman aged 40 to 50 in good health.

In its sample, this clone was seen a few times. The chain joins TRBV18 to TRBJ2-5; D is possibly TRBD1 (6 bases). CDR1 is KGHSH, CDR2 LQKENI, per germline. This CDR3 is 15 amino acids long. V gave up 3 bases and J gave up 4 bases, with 15 bases separating them. CDR3 DNA: TGTGCCAGCTCACCGGCTGTGGGGGCTACAGAGACCCAGTACTTC. This gives the protein CASSPAVGATETQYF.

This clone was detected a few times. The chain links TRBV4-1 to TRBJ2-1, with 9 bases matching TRBD2. The CDR3 spans 15 residues. V was pared by 4 bases and J by 5 bases, with 6 bases of the junction left unmatched. The germline V gene has CDR1 MGHRA and CDR2 YSYEKL. In DNA form, the CDR3 reads TGCGCCAGCAGCCCAGAGCGGGGGGCTAACAATGAGCAGTTCTTC. Encoded protein: CASSPERGANNEQFF.

This clone was found a few times. The V gene is TRBV27, the J gene TRBJ2-7, with 7 bases that match TRBD1. CDR1 is MNHEY, CDR2 SMNVEV, per germline (reference sequence). This CDR3 region has 14 residues. Trimming took 2 bases from V and 6 from J; bases not matched to a gene: 7. CDR3 sequence reads: CASSLGDRVTEQYF. The CDR3 DNA reads as TGTGCCAGCAGTTTAGGCGACAGGGTGACCGAGCAGTACTTC.

This clone was counted a few times. The chain uses TRBV27 and TRBJ1-2, with a weak D call TRBD1 (5 bases). The CDR3 extends over 16 amino acids. V was trimmed by 4 bases and J by 3 bases, leaving 18 bases between them. Germline lookup yields CDR1 MNHEY and CDR2 SMNVEV (reference sequence). CDR3 sequence (DNA): TGTGCCAGCAGTTCCCCAAACGGGGGACTCCACTATGGCTACACCTTC. Protein sequence: CASSSPNGGLHYGYTF.

This chain uses TRBV6-1 with TRBJ2-5; TRBD2 aligns across 13 bases. The V and J ends lost 10 bases and 9 bases, in that order; junction bases with no gene match: 11. Germline CDR1 reads MNHNS; CDR2 reads SASEGT. The CDR3 sequence is 14 residues long. CDR3 residues: CATRLAGGHKAQYF. For the CDR3, the DNA is TGTGCCACCAGACTAGCGGGGGGCCATAAGGCCCAGTACTTC.

This rearrangement joins TRBV27 to TRBJ2-2; the match to TRBD1 covers 7 bases. The ends lost 5 bases at V and 6 bases at J; junction bases unmatched: 6. The CDR3 has 14 amino acids. Per germline, CDR1 MNHEY and CDR2 SMNVEV (reference sequence). The DNA of the CDR3 is TGTGCCAGCAGTCCATCCGGACAGGCCGGGGAGCTGTTTTTT. Protein product: CASSPSGQAGELFF.

The V and J genes are TRBV5-1 and TRBJ2-3, with 7 bases aligning to TRBD1. The CDR3 loop spans 17 amino acids. Germline trimming cut 3 bases from V and 4 bases from J; bases unmatched to any gene: 14. The V gene's germline CDR1 is SGHRS and CDR2 YFSETQ. The CDR3 region has the DNA TGCGCCAGCAGCTCCCGACCTACCCGACAGGGTCCAGATACGCAGTATTTT. It codes for CASSSRPTRQGPDTQYF.

This clone was counted a few times. The chain is built from TRBV18 and TRBJ2-7, with 9 bases that match TRBD1. Germline CDR1 KGHSH, CDR2 LQKENI. Trimming at V came to 6 bases and at J to 0 bases, leaving 6 bases not matched to a gene. This CDR3 is 15 amino acids long. This chain's CDR3 is CASSPGTGTSYEQYF. CDR3 nucleotides: TGTGCCAGCTCTCCCGGGACAGGGACCTCCTACGAGCAGTACTTC. The variable domain in full, with the rest retrieved from reference TRBV18 and TRBJ2-7, is NAGVMQNPRHLVRRRGQEARLRCSPMKGHSHVYWYRQLPEEGLKFMVYLQKENIIDESGMPKERFSAEFPKEGPSILRIQQVVRGDSAAYFCASSPGTGTSYEQYFGPGTRLTVT.

The gene calls are TRBV5-6 and TRBJ2-1; TRBD2 matches 13 bases. The CDR3 totals 16 residues. The V gene's germline CDR1 is SGHDT and CDR2 YYEEEE. V trimming: 4 bases; J trimming: 9 bases; junction bases outside the gene matches: 10. The CDR3 reads CASSAGTSGGAFEQFF. The CDR3 coding sequence is TGTGCCAGCAGCGCGGGAACTAGCGGGGGGGCCTTTGAGCAGTTCTTC.

This clone was counted between two and nine times. The chain is built from TRBV6-1 and TRBJ2-5, with D unclear. From germline, CDR1 is MNHNS and CDR2 SASEGT. Between the trimmed V and J ends, which lost 7 bases and 7 bases, there was a span of 16 bases. This CDR3 is 13 amino acids long. The CDR3 sequence is CASTLVLSGTQYF. The CDR3 DNA is TGTGCCAGCACCCTTGTCCTGTCGGGGACCCAGTACTTC.

V is TRBV5-6 and J is TRBJ2-1, with TRBD2 matching over 7 bases. V lost 2 bases to trimming and J lost 3 bases; unmatched junction nucleotides: 5. Germline V lookup: CDR1 SGHDT, CDR2 YYEEEE. The CDR3 covers 15 residues. Written as DNA, the CDR3 is TGTGCCAGCAGCTTTCGGGGGGTTAGCTACAATGAGCAGTTCTTC. This sequence encodes CASSFRGVSYNEQFF.

This rearrangement joins TRBV10-3 to TRBJ2-7; tentative D call: TRBD2 (5 bases). The germline V and J ends were trimmed by 10 bases and 0 bases, with 16 bases remaining between them. From germline, CDR1 is ENHRY and CDR2 SYGVKD. The CDR3 has 14 residues. The chain's CDR3 is CATVSRTPSYEQYF. CDR3 DNA: TGTGCCACCGTATCTCGGACTCCCTCCTACGAGCAGTACTTC.

This clone has a handful of counts. The rearrangement links TRBV10-3 to TRBJ2-7; 9 positions match TRBD2. CDR3 length: 17 residues. The germline V gene encodes CDR1 ENHRY and CDR2 SYGVKD. The ends lost 8 bases at V and 0 bases at J; junction bases unmatched: 14. The CDR3 protein is CAIGGVASGVDSYEQYF. The CDR3 region has the DNA TGTGCCATCGGTGGGGTGGCTAGCGGGGTCGACTCCTACGAGCAGTACTTC.

This clone has a handful of counts. This sequence joins TRBV18 and TRBJ1-5; TRBD1 agrees at 7 bases. Germline assignment: CDR1 KGHSH and CDR2 LQKENI. The V gene end was trimmed by 1 base and the J gene end by 9 bases; junction bases not matched to a gene: 6. This CDR3 is built from 14 residues. The CDR3 protein is CASSPQRGQGPQHF. CDR3 sequence (DNA): TGTGCCAGCTCACCACAAAGGGGGCAGGGGCCCCAGCATTTT.

This clone was seen more than once but under ten times. This chain links TRBV27 with TRBJ1-1; D is unresolved. Trimming removed 2 bases at V and 0 bases at J, with 13 bases between. Per germline, CDR1 MNHEY and CDR2 SMNVEV (reference sequence). The CDR3 has 16 amino acids. CDR3: CASSLREPSLNTEAFF. The CDR3 bases are TGTGCCAGCAGTTTACGCGAACCGTCGTTGAACACTGAAGCTTTCTTT.

This clone has just a few counts. The V and J genes are TRBV20-1 and TRBJ1-2; D remains ambiguous. The CDR3 loop spans 11 amino acids. Germline V gene data show CDR1 as DFQATT and CDR2 as SNEGSKA (reference sequence). V shed 6 bases and J shed 14 bases, with 19 bases lying between them. The CDR3 loop reads CSAARPGKRTF. The CDR3 region has the DNA TGCAGTGCCGCCCGACCCGGAAAGAGGACCTTC.

This clone was seen a handful of times. The rearrangement joins TRBV11-2 to TRBJ2-3; the match to TRBD2 covers 9 bases. From germline, CDR1 is SGHAT and CDR2 FQNNGV. Trimming took 0 bases from V and 3 from J; bases not matched to a gene: 7. The CDR3 length is 17 residues. CDR3 amino acids: CASSLDPLAGITDTQYF. The CDR3 DNA sequence: TGTGCCAGCAGCTTAGATCCCCTAGCGGGGATTACAGATACGCAGTATTTT.